A single T cell receptor beta chain is shown here with its context. The record originates from a study of blood T cell repertoires in COVID-19. About the study: Some COVID-19 samples were acute and others convalescent; all came from the United States, Italy and Spain.

As originally analysed: Estimates of nucleated cell counts were drawn from the amplification of reference gene primers. Clones were read by immunoSEQ multiplex PCR, and TCRdb kept only the in-frame ones, dropping some. V and J calls and clone size are copied from that table; D and trimming were computed from the DNA. The sample holds about 150,000 clones, 83% seen once. The V gene's germline CDR1 is SGHTA and CDR2 FQGNSA. The CDR3 totals 18 residues. Trimming removed 1 base from V and 8 bases from J; junction bases left unmatched: 13. This receptor was obtained from a woman of 80 years or more with acute or convalescent COVID-19. The rearrangement joins TRBV7-2 to TRBJ2-1; 11 positions match TRBD2. Sequencing was performed on peripheral blood. CDR3 residues: CASSLVIAGGPWWDEQFF. In DNA, the CDR3 is TGTGCCAGCAGCTTAGTTATAGCGGGGGGGCCATGGTGGGATGAGCAGTTCTTC. The entire variable domain, with the rest obtained from reference TRBV7-2 and TRBJ2-1, is as follows: GAGVSQSPSNKVTEKGKDVELRCDPISGHTALYWYRQSLGQGLEFLIYFQGNSAPDKSGLPSDRFSAERTGGSVSTLTIQRTQQEDSAVYLCASSLVIAGGPWWDEQFFGPGTRLTVL.